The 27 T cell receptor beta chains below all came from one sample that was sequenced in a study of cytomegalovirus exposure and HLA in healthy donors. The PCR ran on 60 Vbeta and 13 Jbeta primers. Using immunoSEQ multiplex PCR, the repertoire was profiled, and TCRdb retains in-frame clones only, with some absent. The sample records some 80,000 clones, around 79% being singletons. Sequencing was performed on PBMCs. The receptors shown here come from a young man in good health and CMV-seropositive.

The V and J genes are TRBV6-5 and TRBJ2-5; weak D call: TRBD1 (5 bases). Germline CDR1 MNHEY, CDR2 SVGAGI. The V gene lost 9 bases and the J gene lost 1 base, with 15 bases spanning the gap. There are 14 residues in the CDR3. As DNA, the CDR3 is TGTGCCAGGAGGAAACAGGACCCCCAAGAGACCCAGTACTTC. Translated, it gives CARRKQDPQETQYF.

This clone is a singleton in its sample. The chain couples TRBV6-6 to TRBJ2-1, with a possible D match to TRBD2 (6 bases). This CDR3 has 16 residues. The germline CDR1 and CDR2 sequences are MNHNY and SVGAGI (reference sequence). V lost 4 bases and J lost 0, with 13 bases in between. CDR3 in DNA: TGTGCCAGCAGTTCCCCGGGACTCAGCTCCTACAATGAGCAGTTCTTC. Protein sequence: CASSSPGLSSYNEQFF.

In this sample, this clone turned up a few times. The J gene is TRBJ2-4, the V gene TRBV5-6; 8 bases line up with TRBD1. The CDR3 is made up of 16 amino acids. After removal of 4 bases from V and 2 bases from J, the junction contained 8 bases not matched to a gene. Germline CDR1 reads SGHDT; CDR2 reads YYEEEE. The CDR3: CASSGRGHRTKNIQYF. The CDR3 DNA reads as TGTGCCAGCAGCGGCAGGGGGCACAGGACCAAAAACATTCAGTACTTC.

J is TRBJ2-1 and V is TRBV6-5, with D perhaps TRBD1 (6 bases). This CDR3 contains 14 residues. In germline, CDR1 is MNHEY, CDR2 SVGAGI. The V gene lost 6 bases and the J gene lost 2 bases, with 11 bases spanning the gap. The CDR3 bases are TGTGCCAGCAGGGCTCGGGACACCTACAATGAGCAGTTCTTC. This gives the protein CASRARDTYNEQFF.

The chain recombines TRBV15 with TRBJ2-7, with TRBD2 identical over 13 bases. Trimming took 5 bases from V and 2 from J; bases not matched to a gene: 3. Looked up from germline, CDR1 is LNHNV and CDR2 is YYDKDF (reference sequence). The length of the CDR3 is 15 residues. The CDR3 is CATSGGLAGTYEQYF. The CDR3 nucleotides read TGTGCCACCAGCGGGGGACTAGCGGGAACCTACGAGCAGTACTTC.

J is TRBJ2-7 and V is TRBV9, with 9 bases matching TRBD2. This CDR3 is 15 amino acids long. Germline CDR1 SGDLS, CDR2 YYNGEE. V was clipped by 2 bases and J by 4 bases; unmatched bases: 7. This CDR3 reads CASSVSGSLVYEQYF. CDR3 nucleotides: TGTGCCAGCAGCGTTAGCGGGAGCTTGGTTTACGAGCAGTACTTC. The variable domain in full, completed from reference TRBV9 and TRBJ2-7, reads DSGVTQTPKHLITATGQRVTLRCSPRSGDLSVYWYQQSLDQGLQFLIQYYNGEERAKGNILERFSAQQFPDLHSELNLSSLELGDSALYFCASSVSGSLVYEQYFGPGTRLTVT.

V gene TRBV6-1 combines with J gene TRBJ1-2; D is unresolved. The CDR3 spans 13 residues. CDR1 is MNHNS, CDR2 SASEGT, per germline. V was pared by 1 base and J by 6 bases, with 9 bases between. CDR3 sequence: CASSEGEGDGYTF. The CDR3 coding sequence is TGTGCCAGCAGTGAAGGTGAGGGAGATGGCTACACCTTC.

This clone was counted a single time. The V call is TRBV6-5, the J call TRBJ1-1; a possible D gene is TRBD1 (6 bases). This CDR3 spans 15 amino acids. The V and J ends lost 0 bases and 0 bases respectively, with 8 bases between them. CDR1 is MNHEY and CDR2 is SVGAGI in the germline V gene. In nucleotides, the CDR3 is TGTGCCAGCAGTTACTCGCAGGGGATGAACACTGAAGCTTTCTTT. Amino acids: CASSYSQGMNTEAFF.

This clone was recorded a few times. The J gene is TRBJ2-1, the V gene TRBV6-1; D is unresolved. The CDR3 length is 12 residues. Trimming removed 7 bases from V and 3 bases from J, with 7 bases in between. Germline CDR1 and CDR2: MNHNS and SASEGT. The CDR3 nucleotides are TGTGCCAGCAACTACGTCTACAATGAGCAGTTCTTC. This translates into CASNYVYNEQFF.

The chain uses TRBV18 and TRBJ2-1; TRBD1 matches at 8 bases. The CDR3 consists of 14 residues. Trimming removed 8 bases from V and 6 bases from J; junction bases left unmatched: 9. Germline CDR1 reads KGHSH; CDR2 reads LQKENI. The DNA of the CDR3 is TGTGCCAGCGGGACGACAGGGGCGCCCAATGAGCAGTTCTTC. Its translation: CASGTTGAPNEQFF.

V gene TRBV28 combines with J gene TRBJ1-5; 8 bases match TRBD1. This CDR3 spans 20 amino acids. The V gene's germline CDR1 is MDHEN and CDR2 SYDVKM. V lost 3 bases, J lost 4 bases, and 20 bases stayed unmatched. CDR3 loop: CASSLSRNRGLALGNQPQHF. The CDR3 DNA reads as TGTGCCAGCAGTTTGAGCCGCAACAGGGGGTTGGCTCTTGGAAATCAGCCCCAGCATTTT. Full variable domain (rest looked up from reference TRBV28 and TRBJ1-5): DVKVTQSSRYLVKRTGEKVFLECVQDMDHENMFWYRQDPGLGLRLIYFSYDVKMKEKGDIPEGYSVSREKKERFSLILESASTNQTSMYLCASSLSRNRGLALGNQPQHFGDGTRLSIL.

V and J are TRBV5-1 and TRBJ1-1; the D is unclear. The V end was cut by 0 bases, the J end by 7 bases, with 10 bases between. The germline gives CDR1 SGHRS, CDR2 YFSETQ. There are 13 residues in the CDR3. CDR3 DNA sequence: TGCGCCAGCAGCTTGGGGTCAGATGGTGAAGCTTTCTTT. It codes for CASSLGSDGEAFF.

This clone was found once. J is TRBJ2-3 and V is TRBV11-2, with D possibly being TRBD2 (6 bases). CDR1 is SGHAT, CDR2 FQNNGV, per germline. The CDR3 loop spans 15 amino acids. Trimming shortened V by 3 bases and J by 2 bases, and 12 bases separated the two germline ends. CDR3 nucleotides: TGTGCCAGCAGCTTCCGTGGGAGGCCCACAGATACGCAGTATTTT. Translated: CASSFRGRPTDTQYF. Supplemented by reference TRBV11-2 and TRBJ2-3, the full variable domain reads EAGVAQSPRYKIIEKRQSVAFWCNPISGHATLYWYQQILGQGPKLLIQFQNNGVVDDSQLPKDRFSAERLKGVDSTLKIQPAKLEDSAVYLCASSFRGRPTDTQYFGPGTRLTVL.

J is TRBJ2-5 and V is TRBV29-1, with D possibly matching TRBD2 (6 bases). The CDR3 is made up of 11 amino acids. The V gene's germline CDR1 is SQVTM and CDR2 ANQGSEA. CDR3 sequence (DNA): TGCACCAGCTGCGGGGAAGAGACCCAGTACTTC. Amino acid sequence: CTSCGEETQYF.

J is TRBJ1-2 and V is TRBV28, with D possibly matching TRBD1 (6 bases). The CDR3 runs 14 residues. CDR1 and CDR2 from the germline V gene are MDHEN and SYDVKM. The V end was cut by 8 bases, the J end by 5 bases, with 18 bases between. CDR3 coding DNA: TGTGCCAGCCTCACGGGGCAGGGGTTATATGGCTACACCTTC. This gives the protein CASLTGQGLYGYTF.

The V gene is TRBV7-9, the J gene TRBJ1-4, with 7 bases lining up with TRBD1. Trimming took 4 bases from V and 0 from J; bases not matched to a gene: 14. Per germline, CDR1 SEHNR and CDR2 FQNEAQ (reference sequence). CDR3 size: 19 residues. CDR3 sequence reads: CASSYNRGSENATNEKLFF. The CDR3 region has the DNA TGTGCCAGCAGCTATAACAGGGGATCGGAAAATGCAACTAATGAAAAACTGTTTTTT.

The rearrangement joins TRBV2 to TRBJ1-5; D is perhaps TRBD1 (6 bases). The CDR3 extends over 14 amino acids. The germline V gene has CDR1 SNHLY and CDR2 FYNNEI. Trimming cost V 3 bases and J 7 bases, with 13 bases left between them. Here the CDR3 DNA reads TGTGCCAGCAGTGAGGGGGCACGAGGGCAGCCCCAGCATTTT. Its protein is CASSEGARGQPQHF.

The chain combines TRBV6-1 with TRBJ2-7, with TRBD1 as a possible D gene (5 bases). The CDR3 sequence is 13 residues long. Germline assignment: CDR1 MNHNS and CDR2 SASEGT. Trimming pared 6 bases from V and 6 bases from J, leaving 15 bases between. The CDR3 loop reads CASSRDWSSEQYF. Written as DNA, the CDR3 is TGTGCCAGCAGCAGGGATTGGTCGAGCGAGCAGTACTTC.

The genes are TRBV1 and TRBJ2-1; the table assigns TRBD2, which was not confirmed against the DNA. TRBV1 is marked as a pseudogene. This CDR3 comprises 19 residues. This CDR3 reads CTSSQGGRCGRSEGDEQFF. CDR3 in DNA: TGCACCAGCAGCCAGGGGGGGCGTTGCGGGAGATCGGAAGGGGATGAGCAGTTCTTC.

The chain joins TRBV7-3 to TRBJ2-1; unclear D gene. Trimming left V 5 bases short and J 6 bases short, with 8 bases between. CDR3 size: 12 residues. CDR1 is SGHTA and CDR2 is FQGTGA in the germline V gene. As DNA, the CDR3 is TGTGCCAGCAGCCAGGTGGGCAATGAGCAGTTCTTC. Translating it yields CASSQVGNEQFF.

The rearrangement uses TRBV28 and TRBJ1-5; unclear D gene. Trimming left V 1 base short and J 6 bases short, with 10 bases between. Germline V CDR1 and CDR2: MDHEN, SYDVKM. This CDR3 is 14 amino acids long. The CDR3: CASSLSPGIQPQHF. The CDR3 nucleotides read TGTGCCAGCAGTTTATCTCCGGGGATTCAGCCCCAGCATTTT.

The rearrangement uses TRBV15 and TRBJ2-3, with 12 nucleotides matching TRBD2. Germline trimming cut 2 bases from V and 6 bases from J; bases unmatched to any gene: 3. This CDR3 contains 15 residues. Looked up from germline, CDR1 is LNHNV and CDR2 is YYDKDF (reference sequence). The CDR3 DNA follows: TGTGCCACCAGCAGAAGACTAGCGGGAGTGGATACGCAGTATTTT. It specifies CATSRRLAGVDTQYF.

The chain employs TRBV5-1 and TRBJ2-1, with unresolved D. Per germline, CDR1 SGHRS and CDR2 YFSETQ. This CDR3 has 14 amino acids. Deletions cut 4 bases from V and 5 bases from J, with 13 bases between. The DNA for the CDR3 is TGCGCCAGCAGCCGCAACGTGGGCGACAATGAGCAGTTCTTC. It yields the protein CASSRNVGDNEQFF.

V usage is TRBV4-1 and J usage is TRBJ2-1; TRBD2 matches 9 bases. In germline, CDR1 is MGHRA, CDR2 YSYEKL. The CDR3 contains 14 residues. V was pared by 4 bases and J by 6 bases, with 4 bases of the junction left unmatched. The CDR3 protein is CASSLPSGVNEQFF. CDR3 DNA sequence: TGCGCCAGCAGCCTGCCTAGCGGGGTCAATGAGCAGTTCTTC.

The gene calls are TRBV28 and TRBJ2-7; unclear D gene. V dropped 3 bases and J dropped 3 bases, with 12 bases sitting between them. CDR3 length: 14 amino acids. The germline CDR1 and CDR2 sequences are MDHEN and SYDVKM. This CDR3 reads CASSLPASDYEQYF. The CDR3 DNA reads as TGTGCCAGCAGTTTGCCGGCCAGCGACTACGAGCAGTACTTC.

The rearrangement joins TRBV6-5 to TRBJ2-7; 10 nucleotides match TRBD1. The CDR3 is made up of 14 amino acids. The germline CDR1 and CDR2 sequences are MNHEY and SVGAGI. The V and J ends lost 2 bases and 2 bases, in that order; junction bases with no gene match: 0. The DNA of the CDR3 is TGTGCCAGCAGTTACGGGACAGGGGCCTACGAGCAGTACTTC. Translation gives CASSYGTGAYEQYF.

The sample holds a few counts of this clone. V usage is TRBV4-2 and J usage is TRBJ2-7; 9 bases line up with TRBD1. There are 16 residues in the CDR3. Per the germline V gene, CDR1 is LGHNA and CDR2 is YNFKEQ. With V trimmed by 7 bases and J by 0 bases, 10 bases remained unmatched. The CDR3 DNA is TGTGCCAGCACCAGGGAAGGGACAGGGAGCTCCTACGAGCAGTACTTC. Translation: CASTREGTGSSYEQYF.